This T cell receptor (beta chain) was captured by sequencing in a study of cytomegalovirus exposure and HLA in healthy donors. PCR primers comprised 60 Vbeta and 13 Jbeta primers. Sequencing was performed with immunoSEQ multiplex PCR; in TCRdb, only in-frame clones are kept and a portion is missing. The repertoire includes tens of thousands of clones, around 67% of them detected once, and 6.5% to 7.5% sits in the top ten. The germline gives CDR1 SEHNR, CDR2 FQNEAQ (reference sequence). The CDR3 covers 18 residues. The V and J ends lost 2 bases and 3 bases respectively, with 21 bases between them. The TCR comes from a woman aged 50 to 60 in good health and CMV-seropositive. Sequencing input: PBMCs. The chain links TRBV7-9 to TRBJ2-3; no reliable D call. CDR3 protein: CASSLFPEAPIGTDTQYF. The CDR3 nucleotides are TGTGCCAGCAGCTTATTTCCCGAGGCCCCCATTGGGACAGATACGCAGTATTTT. The full variable domain, its missing parts supplied by reference TRBV7-9 and TRBJ2-3, is DTGVSQNPRHKITKRGQNVTFRCDPISEHNRLYWYRQTLGQGPEFLTYFQNEAQLEKSRLLSDRFSAERPKGSFSTLEIQRTEQGDSAMYLCASSLFPEAPIGTDTQYFGPGTRLTVL.